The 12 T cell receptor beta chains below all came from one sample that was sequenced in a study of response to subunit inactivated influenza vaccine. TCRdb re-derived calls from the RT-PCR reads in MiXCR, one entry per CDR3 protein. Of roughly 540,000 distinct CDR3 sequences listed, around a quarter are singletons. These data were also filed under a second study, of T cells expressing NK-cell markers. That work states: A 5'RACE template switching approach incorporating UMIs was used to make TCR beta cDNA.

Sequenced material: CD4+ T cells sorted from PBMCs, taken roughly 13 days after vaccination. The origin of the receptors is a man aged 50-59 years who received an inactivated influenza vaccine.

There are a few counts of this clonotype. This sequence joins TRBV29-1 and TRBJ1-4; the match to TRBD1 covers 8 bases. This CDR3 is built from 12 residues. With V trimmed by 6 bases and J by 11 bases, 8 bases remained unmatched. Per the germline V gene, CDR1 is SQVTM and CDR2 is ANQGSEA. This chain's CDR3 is CSVAPRTGKLFF. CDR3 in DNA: TGCAGCGTAGCCCCTCGGACAGGGAAACTGTTTTTT.

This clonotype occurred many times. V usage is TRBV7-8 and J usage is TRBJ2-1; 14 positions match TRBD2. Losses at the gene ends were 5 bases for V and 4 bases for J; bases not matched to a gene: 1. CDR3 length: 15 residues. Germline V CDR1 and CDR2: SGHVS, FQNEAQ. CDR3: CASSRTSGRYNEQFF. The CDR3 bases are TGTGCCAGCAGCCGGACTAGCGGGAGGTACAATGAGCAGTTCTTC.

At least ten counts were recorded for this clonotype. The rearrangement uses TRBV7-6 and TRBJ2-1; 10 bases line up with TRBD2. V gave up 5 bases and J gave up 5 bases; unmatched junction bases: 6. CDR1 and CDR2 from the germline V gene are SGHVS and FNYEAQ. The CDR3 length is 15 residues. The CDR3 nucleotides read TGTGCCAGCAGCCCCAGCGGGGGGGTGCACAATGAGCAGTTCTTC. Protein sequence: CASSPSGGVHNEQFF.

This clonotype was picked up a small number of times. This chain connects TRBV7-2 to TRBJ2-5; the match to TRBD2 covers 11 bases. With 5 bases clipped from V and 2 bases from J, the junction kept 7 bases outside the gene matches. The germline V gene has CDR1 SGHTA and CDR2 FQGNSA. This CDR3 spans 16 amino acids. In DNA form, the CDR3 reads TGTGCCAGCAGCACCCGAATAGCGGGAGGGCAAGAGACCCAGTACTTC. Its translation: CASSTRIAGGQETQYF. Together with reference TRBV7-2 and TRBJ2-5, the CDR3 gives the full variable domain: GAGVSQSPSNKVTEKGKDVELRCDPISGHTALYWYRQSLGQGLEFLIYFQGNSAPDKSGLPSDRFSAERTGGSVSTLTIQRTQQEDSAVYLCASSTRIAGGQETQYFGPGTRLLVL.

This chain's CDR3 is CASRADRGLGSPLHF. For the CDR3, the DNA is TGTGCCAGCAGGGCGGACAGGGGGCTGGGTTCACCCCTCCACTTT. The rearrangement uses TRBV27 and TRBJ1-6, with TRBD1 identical over 11 bases. J gave up 9 bases and V 6 bases, and 7 bases lay outside the gene matches. Germline V gene sequence: CDR1 MNHEY, CDR2 SMNVEV (reference sequence). The CDR3 totals 15 residues.

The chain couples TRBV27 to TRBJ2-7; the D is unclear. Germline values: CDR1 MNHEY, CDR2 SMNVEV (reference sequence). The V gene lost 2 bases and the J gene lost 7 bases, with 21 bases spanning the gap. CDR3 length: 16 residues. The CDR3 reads CASSLQPLPPIQEQYF. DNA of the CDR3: TGTGCCAGCAGTTTACAACCCCTCCCCCCCATCCAGGAGCAGTACTTC.

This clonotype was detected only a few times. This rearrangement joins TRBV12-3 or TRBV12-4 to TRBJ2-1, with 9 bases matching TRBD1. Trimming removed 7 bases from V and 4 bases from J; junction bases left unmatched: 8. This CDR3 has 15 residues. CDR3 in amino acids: CASILGQGAYNEQFF. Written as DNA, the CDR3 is TGTGCCAGCATTCTGGGACAGGGTGCTTACAATGAGCAGTTCTTC.

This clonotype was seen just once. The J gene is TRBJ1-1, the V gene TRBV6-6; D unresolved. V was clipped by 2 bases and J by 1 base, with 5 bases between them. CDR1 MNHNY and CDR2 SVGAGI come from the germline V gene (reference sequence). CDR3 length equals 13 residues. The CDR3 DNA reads TGTGCCAGCAGTTACGGACGGAACACTGAAGCTTTCTTT. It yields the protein CASSYGRNTEAFF.

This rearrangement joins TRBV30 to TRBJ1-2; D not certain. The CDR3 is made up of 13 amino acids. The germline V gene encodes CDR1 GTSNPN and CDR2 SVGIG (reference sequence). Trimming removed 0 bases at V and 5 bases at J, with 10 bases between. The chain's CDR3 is CAWSVVVRYGYTF. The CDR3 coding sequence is TGTGCCTGGAGTGTCGTGGTGCGGTATGGCTACACCTTC.

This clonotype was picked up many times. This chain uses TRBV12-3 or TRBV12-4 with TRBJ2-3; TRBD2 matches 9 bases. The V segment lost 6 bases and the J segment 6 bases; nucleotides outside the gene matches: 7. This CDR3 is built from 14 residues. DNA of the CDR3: TGTGCCAGCAGGGGACTAGCAGATATGGATACGCAGTATTTT. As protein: CASRGLADMDTQYF.

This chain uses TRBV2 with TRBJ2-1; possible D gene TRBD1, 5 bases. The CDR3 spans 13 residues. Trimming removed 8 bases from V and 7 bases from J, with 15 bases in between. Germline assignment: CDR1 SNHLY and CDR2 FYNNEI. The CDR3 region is CASSQDYGNEQFF. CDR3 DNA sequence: TGTGCCAGCTCACAGGATTACGGAAATGAGCAGTTCTTC.

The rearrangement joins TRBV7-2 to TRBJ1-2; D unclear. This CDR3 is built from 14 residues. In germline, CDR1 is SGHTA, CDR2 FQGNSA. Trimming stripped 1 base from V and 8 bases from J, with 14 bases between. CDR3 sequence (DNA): TGTGCCAGCAGCTTAGGTGTTGGCGGTCCGGGCTACACCTTC. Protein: CASSLGVGGPGYTF.